Following are 2 T cell receptor beta chains from one sample sequenced in a study of blood T cell repertoires in COVID-19. Some clones are missing from TCRdb's copy, which holds only in-frame ones; the method was immunoSEQ multiplex PCR. This sample has tens of thousands of clones, with 88% found just once. Material for sequencing was peripheral blood. The receptors come from a human donor in a cohort sampled during active COVID-19.

The genes are TRBV9 and TRBJ2-1, with TRBD2 identical over 8 bases. The germline CDR1 and CDR2 sequences are SGDLS and YYNGEE. Germline trimming cut 4 bases from V and 1 base from J; bases unmatched to any gene: 7. The CDR3 has 16 amino acids. CDR3 nucleotides: TGTGCCAGCAGCCCGCGGACTAGCAGTTCCTACAATGAGCAGTTCTTC. It codes for CASSPRTSSSYNEQFF. Complete variable domain (other parts from reference TRBV9 and TRBJ2-1): DSGVTQTPKHLITATGQRVTLRCSPRSGDLSVYWYQQSLDQGLQFLIQYYNGEERAKGNILERFSAQQFPDLHSELNLSSLELGDSALYFCASSPRTSSSYNEQFFGPGTRLTVL.

The chain links TRBV4-1 to TRBJ2-5, with D unresolved. The CDR3 is 15 residues long. V was trimmed by 0 bases and J by 1 base, leaving 9 bases between them. From germline, CDR1 is MGHRA and CDR2 YSYEKL. CDR3 sequence: CASSQDKQAQETQYF. The CDR3 nucleotides are TGCGCCAGCAGCCAAGATAAGCAGGCCCAAGAGACCCAGTACTTC.